This TCR beta chain derives from a study of blood T cell repertoires in COVID-19. Study context: The United States, Italy and Spain were the sources of the acute and convalescent COVID-19 samples. In each case, the material was cDNA or gDNA derived from T cells, B-cell-depleted T cells, or PBMCs.

The authors' processing: Reference gene primer amplification gave nucleated cell count estimates. Libraries were prepared by immunoSEQ multiplex PCR; TCRdb keeps only in-frame clonotypes and omits some of them. D and trimming come from the DNA, and the V and J calls and clone size come from that table. The sample carries more than 40,000 clones, 80% to 90% recorded once. This CDR3 has 17 amino acids. V dropped 4 bases and J dropped 3 bases, with 21 bases sitting between them. This clonotype originated in a woman of 80 years or more with acute or convalescent COVID-19. The gene calls are TRBV23-1 and TRBJ1-2; no clear D gene. TRBV23-1 is an ORF; its function is uncertain. The sequencing sample was made of peripheral blood. CDR3: CASSPTNPRVRHYGYTF. Written as DNA, the CDR3 is TGCGCCAGCAGTCCCACCAACCCGCGGGTAAGGCACTATGGCTACACCTTC.